This T cell receptor (beta chain) was sequenced in a study of PD-1 blockade in mismatch repair-deficient tumors. Trimming took 8 bases from V and 0 from J, leaving 11 bases between them. The CDR3 loop spans 14 amino acids. Germline CDR1 is MNHNS and CDR2 is SASEGT. The data were produced by immunoSEQ multiplex PCR, yet TCRdb's version contains in-frame clones alone and is incomplete. In the table there are some 100,000 clones, approximately 83% of which are singletons. The receptor was isolated from an adult with mismatch repair-deficient cancer. V and J are TRBV6-1 and TRBJ1-3, with D perhaps TRBD1 (5 bases). The specimen was peripheral blood, collected around 8 months after starting pembrolizumab. DNA of the CDR3: TGTGCCAGCGGGGACGGTAACTCTGGAAACACCATATATTTT. Amino acid sequence: CASGDGNSGNTIYF.